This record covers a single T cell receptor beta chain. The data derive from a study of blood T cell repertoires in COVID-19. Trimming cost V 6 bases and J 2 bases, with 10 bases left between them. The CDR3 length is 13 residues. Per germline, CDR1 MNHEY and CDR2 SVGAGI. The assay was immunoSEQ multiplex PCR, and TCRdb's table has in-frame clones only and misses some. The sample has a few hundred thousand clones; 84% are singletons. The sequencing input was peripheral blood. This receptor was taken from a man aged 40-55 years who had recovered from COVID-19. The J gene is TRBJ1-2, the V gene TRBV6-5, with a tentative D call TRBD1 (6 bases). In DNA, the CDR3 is TGTGCCAGCAGCTTGGACAGCAACTATGGCTACACCTTC. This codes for CASSLDSNYGYTF.